Here is one TCR beta chain with its context. This record belongs to a study of blood T cell repertoires in COVID-19. In the study overall: Samples representing acute and convalescent COVID-19 were sourced from the United States, Italy and Spain. T cells, B-cell-depleted T cells, or PBMCs supplied cDNA or gDNA.

The germline gives CDR1 LNHDA, CDR2 SQIVND (reference sequence). There are 17 residues in the CDR3. V was shortened by 5 bases and J by 0 bases, with 17 bases between the two germline ends. In the source study's methods: Researchers report that nucleated cell counts were estimated from reference gene primer amplification. Data came from immunoSEQ multiplex PCR; TCRdb stores just in-frame clones and leaves some out. V and J calls and clone size come straight from that table; D and trimming were deduced from the DNA. The sample lists about 190,000 clones; approximately 79% were seen once. The clonotype was recovered from a woman aged 50 to 65 with acute or convalescent COVID-19. The chain combines TRBV19 with TRBJ1-3; TRBD1 might be the D (5 bases). The sample consisted of peripheral blood. For the CDR3, the DNA is TGTGCCAGTAGTGGGGGGGACGACGGCCGCTCTGGAAACACCATATATTTT. This translates into CASSGGDDGRSGNTIYF.